This T cell receptor (beta chain) was recorded in a study of regulatory T cells in long-lasting Graves disease. This CDR3 comprises 12 residues. Germline V gene lookup returns CDR1 MDHEN and CDR2 SYDVKM. Trimming cost V 6 bases and J 4 bases, with 9 bases left between them. This clonotype appeared many times. The authors built TCR beta libraries using iRepertoire HTBI primers and Arm-PCR of CDR3 regions. Using its own MiXCR run on the multiplex PCR reads, TCRdb lists one record per CDR3 protein. The sample records roughly 430,000 distinct CDR3 sequences, around 15% being singletons. Time point meaning: newly diagnosed GD, antithyroid drugs for less than 3 months. PBMC RNA served as the TCR library source. The data were also submitted as part of a second study, on T cells in Graves' hyperthyroidism and ophthalmopathy. That work contributes: Most clonotypes expanded in the thyroid (above 0.001) were also present in blood.

This TCR was sampled from a woman aged 25 to 39 with Graves disease. This sequence joins TRBV28 and TRBJ1-2, with D possibly matching TRBD1 (5 bases). Material: peripheral blood mononuclear cells (PBMCs), obtained at new diagnosis, from a patient treated with antithyroid drugs. The CDR3 nucleotides read TGTGCCAGCAGGGGACCCTTCTATGGCTACACCTTC. Amino acids: CASRGPFYGYTF.